This T cell receptor (beta chain) was sequenced during a study of blood T cell repertoires in COVID-19. Study in general: COVID-19 samples from acute and convalescent phases originated in the United States, Italy and Spain. PBMCs, B-cell-depleted T cells, or T cells provided the cDNA or gDNA that made up the material.

This clone was seen ten or more times. As originally analysed: Quantification of nucleated cells was approximated via reference gene primer amplification. The data were produced by immunoSEQ multiplex PCR, yet TCRdb's version contains in-frame clones alone and is incomplete. V and J calls and clone size are copied from that table; D and trimming were computed from the DNA. The table shows around 70,000 clones, with more than 65% occurring only once. The CDR3 is 16 residues long. Germline V gene lookup returns CDR1 SNHLY and CDR2 FYNNEI. V lost 1 base, J lost 0 bases, and 12 bases lay in between. The source of this sequence is a woman aged 50 to 65 with acute or convalescent COVID-19. The rearrangement links TRBV2 to TRBJ1-2, with D perhaps matching TRBD1 (5 bases). Sequences were obtained from peripheral blood. In DNA, the CDR3 is TGTGCCAGCAGTGAAGGGGCCAGGGCCTCTAACTATGGCTACACCTTC. Its protein is CASSEGARASNYGYTF. The variable domain in full, with the rest retrieved from reference TRBV2 and TRBJ1-2, is EPEVTQTPSHQVTQMGQEVILRCVPISNHLYFYWYRQILGQKVEFLVSFYNNEISEKSEIFDDQFSVERPDGSNFTLKIRSTKLEDSAMYFCASSEGARASNYGYTFGSGTRLTVV.